This T cell receptor (beta chain) emerged from a study of shared clonotypes between healthy human individuals. Study-level points and caveats: Few donors limited the genetic and exposure-history diversity represented.

Sorted subsets were amplified in replicate PCRs using around 0.2 ug DNA, approximately 30,000 T cell genomes. Measured with immunoSEQ multiplex PCR; TCRdb has only the in-frame clones, and not every one. The sample lists 2 million to 2.5 million clones; just over 90% were seen once. Note on this clone: Its antigen is currently unknown.

With 0 bases removed from V and 7 bases from J, the gap between germline ends came to 9 bases. The CDR3 length is 14 residues. The V gene's germline CDR1 is SGHTA and CDR2 FQGNSA. The J gene is TRBJ2-2, the V gene TRBV7-2, with TRBD1 as a possible D gene (5 bases). Material for sequencing was naive CD4+ T cells from PBMCs. Subset described: CD45RA+ positively selected. The sequence was collected from a man aged 18 to 30 in good health. Some clones in this sample may be carry-over from other donors' samples. DNA for the CDR3: TGTGCCAGCAGCTTAGCTTTCCAGGGCGGGGAGCTGTTTTTT. This translates into CASSLAFQGGELFF.